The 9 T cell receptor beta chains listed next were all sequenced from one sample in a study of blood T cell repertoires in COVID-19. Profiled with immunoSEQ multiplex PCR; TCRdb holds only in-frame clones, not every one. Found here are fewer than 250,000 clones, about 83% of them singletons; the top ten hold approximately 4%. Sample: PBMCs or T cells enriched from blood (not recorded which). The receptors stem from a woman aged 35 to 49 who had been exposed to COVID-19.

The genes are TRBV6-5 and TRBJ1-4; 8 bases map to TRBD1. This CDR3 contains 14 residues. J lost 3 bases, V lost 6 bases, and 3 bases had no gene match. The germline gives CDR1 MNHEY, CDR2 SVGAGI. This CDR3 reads CASRTGEANEKLFF. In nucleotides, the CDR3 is TGTGCCAGCAGGACAGGGGAAGCTAATGAAAAACTGTTTTTT.

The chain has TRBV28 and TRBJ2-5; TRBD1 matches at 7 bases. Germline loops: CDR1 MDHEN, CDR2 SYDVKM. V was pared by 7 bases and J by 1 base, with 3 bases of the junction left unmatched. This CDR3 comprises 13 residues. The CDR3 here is CASMDRPQETQYF. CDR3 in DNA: TGTGCCAGCATGGACAGGCCCCAAGAGACCCAGTACTTC.

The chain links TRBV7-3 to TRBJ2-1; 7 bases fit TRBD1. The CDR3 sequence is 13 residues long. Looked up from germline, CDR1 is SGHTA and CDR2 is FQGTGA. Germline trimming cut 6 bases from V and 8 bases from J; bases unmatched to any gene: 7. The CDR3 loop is CASSSDREHEQFF. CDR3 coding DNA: TGTGCCAGCAGTTCCGACAGGGAACATGAGCAGTTCTTC.

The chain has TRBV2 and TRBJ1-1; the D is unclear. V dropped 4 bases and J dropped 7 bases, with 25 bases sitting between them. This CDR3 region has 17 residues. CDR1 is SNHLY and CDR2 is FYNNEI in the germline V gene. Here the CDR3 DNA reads TGTGCCAGCAGTGGAGTACCCAGGTCGAGAGTAGGTTTTGAAGCTTTCTTT. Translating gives CASSGVPRSRVGFEAFF.

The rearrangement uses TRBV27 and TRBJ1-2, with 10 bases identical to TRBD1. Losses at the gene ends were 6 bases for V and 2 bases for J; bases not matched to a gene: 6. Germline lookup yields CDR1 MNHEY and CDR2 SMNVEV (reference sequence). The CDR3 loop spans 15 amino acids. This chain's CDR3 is CASRAPGQGNYGYTF. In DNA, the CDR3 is TGTGCCAGCAGGGCCCCGGGACAGGGGAACTATGGCTACACCTTC.

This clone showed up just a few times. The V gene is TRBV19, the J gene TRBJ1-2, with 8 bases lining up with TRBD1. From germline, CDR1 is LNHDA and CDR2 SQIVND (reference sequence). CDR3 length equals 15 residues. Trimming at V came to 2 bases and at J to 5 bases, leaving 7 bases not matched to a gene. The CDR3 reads CASSIPGQGGYGYTF. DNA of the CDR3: TGTGCCAGTAGTATACCCGGACAGGGTGGGTATGGCTACACCTTC. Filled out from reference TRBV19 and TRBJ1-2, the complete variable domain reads DGGITQSPKYLFRKEGQNVTLSCEQNLNHDAMYWYRQDPGQGLRLIYYSQIVNDFQKGDIAEGYSVSREKKESFPLTVTSAQKNPTAFYLCASSIPGQGGYGYTFGSGTRLTVV.

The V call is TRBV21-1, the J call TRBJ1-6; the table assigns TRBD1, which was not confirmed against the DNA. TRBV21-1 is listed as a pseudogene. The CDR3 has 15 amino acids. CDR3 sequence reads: CASSEIRVGNSPLHF. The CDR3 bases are TGTGCCAGCAGCGAAATCAGGGTCGGGAATTCACCCCTCCACTTT.

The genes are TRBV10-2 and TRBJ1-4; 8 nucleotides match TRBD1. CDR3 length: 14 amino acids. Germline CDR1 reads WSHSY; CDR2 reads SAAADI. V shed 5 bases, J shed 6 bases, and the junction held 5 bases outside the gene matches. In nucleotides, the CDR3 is TGCGCCAGCAGTCCGGGACAGGCCTATGAAAAACTGTTTTTT. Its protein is CASSPGQAYEKLFF.

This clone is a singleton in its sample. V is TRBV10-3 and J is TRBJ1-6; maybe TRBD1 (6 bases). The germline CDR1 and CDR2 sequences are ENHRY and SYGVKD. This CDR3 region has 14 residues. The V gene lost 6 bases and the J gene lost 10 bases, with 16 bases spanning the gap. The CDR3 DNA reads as TGTGCCATCAGCGGGGACACAGGGTTCTCACCCCTCCACTTT. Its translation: CAISGDTGFSPLHF.